This T cell receptor beta chain was sequenced during a study of blood T cell repertoires in COVID-19. Only in-frame clones appear in the TCRdb table, and some are missing; sequencing was by immunoSEQ multiplex PCR. The table shows under 200,000 clones, with around 87% occurring only once. The CDR3 covers 15 residues. Germline CDR1 reads LGHDT; CDR2 reads YNNKEL (reference sequence). V was shortened by 0 bases and J by 13 bases, with 21 bases between the two germline ends. This receptor was obtained from a woman aged 80 or over with COVID-19, enrolled during active disease. The chain is built from TRBV3-1 (or the pseudogene TRBV3-2) and TRBJ1-2; D gene uncertain. Specimen: peripheral blood. The CDR3 reads CASSQEWALGRTGTF. Here the CDR3 DNA reads TGTGCCAGCAGCCAAGAGTGGGCTCTGGGCAGGACTGGCACCTTC.